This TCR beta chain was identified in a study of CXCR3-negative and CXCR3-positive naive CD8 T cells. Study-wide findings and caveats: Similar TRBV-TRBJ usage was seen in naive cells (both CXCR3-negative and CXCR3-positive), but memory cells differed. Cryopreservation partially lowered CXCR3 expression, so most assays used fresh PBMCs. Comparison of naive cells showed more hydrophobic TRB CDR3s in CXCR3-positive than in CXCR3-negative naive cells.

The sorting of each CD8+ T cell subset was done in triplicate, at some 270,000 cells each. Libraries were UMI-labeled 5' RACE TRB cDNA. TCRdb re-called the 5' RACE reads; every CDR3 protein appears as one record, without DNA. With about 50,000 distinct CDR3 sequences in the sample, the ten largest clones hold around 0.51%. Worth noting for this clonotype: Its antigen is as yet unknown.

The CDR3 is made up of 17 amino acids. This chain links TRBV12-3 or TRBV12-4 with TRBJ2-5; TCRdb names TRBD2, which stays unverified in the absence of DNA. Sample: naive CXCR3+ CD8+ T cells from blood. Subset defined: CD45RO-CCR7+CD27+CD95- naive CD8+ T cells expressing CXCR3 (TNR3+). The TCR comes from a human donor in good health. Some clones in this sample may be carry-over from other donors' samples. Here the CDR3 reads CASSVQRTSAIPQTQYF.